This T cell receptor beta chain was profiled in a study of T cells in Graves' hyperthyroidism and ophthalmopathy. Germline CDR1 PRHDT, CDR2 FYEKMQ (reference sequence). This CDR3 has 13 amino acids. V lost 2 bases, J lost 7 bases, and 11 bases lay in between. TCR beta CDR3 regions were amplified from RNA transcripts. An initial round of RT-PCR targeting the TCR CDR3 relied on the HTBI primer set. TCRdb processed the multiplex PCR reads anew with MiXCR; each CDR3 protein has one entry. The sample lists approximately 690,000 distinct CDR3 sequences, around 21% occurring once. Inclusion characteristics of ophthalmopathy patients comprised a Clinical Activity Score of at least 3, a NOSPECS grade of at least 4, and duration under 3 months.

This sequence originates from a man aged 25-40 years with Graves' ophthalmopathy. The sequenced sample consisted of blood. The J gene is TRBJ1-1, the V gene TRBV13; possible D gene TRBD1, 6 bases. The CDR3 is CASSLRQAVEAFF. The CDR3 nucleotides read TGTGCCAGCAGCTTAAGACAGGCGGTTGAAGCTTTCTTT.